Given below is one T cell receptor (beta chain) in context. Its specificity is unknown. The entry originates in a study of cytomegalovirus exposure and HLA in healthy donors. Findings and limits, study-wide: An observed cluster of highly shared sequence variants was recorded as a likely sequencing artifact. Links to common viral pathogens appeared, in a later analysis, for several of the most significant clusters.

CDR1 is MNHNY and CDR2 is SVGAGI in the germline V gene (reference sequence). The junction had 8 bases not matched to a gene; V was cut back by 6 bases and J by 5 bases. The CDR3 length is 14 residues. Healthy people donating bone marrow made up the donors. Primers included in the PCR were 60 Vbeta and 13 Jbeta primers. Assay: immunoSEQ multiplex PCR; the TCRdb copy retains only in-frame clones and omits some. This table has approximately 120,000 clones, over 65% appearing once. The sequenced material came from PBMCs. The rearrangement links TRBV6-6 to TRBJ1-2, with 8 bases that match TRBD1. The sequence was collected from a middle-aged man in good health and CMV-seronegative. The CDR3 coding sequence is TGTGCCAGCAGGGAGACGGGACAGGTGTATGGCTACACCTTC. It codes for CASRETGQVYGYTF.